The clone carrying this TCR beta chain showed up just a few times. This record belongs to a study of patients and donors after allogeneic stem cell transplantation. V was cut by 5 bases and J by 0 bases, with 9 bases left in between. CDR3 length equals 14 residues. CDR1 SGHDT and CDR2 YYEEEE come from the germline V gene. TCRdb called the RT-PCR reads again in MiXCR, with one record for every CDR3 protein. The data hold 800,000 to 1,000,000 distinct CDR3 sequences, with approximately 18% observed a single time. Sequences were obtained from blood, either unsorted or a sorted T cell fraction (not recorded which). The chain uses TRBV5-6 and TRBJ1-5; D perhaps matches TRBD1 (5 bases). This receptor was taken from a human donor who was either an allogeneic HSCT recipient or a stem cell or donor lymphocyte infusion donor (not recorded which). It is not recorded whose cells these are; they may come from a transplant donor. CDR3 protein: CASSRGPSNQPQHF. The CDR3 coding sequence is TGTGCCAGCAGTCGGGGACCTAGCAATCAGCCCCAGCATTTT.